This T cell receptor (beta chain) was captured in a study of OX40 agonist ivuxolimab in advanced cancers. Study at large: Dose-escalation patients had hepatocellular carcinoma, melanoma, renal cell or head and neck cancer. General observations from the study: With doses of 0.1 to 3.0 mg/kg, CD4+ and CD8+ blood T cells had undergone clonal expansion by week 6. Among the lowest peripheral clonal expansion occurred in 0.1-3.0 mg/kg partial responders.

With 5 bases removed from V and 8 bases from J, the gap between germline ends came to 24 bases. Germline V gene data show CDR1 as SNHLY and CDR2 as FYNNEI. This CDR3 is built from 16 residues. TCRdb's copy holds only in-frame clones and misses some; the assay was immunoSEQ multiplex PCR. This repertoire shows 65,000 to 95,000 clones, about 91% found once; its top ten account for about 0.8%. With regard to this clone: No antigen is known for it.

The sequence came from an adult with an advanced solid tumor such as melanoma, head and neck, liver or kidney cancer. The material was CD4+ or CD8+ T cells sorted from blood, obtained in a trial of the OX40 agonist ivuxolimab. V is TRBV2 and J is TRBJ1-2; D remains unclear. CDR3 loop: CASSHQLRYKANGYTF. DNA of the CDR3: TGTGCCAGCAGTCATCAGCTACGATACAAGGCAAACGGCTACACCTTC. Filled out from reference TRBV2 and TRBJ1-2, the complete variable domain reads EPEVTQTPSHQVTQMGQEVILRCVPISNHLYFYWYRQILGQKVEFLVSFYNNEISEKSEIFDDQFSVERPDGSNFTLKIRSTKLEDSAMYFCASSHQLRYKANGYTFGSGTRLTVV.